Given below is one T cell receptor (beta chain) in context. Its ends do not fully match the called genes, so a read error is possible. This sample was taken from a study of blood T cells in healthy people across ages. CDR1 and CDR2 (germline): SGHKS, YYEKEE (reference sequence). The CDR3 is made up of 11 amino acids. A second 7 to 11 cycle PCR used barcoded and J-beta primers. TCRdb passed the 5' RACE reads through MiXCR, listing each CDR3 protein once. Counted here are approximately 2,000,000 distinct CDR3 sequences, about two fifths occurring once; the ten biggest clones make up roughly 24%. This sequence was found in a human donor in good health. The sample comprised blood. The rearrangement links TRBV5-5 to TRBJ2-3; D not certain. As DNA, the CDR3 is TGTGCCAGCAGCTTGAGGGATACGCGGTATTTT. It yields the protein CASSLRDTRYF. Together with reference TRBV5-5 and TRBJ2-3, the CDR3 gives the full variable domain: DAGVTQSPTHLIKTRGQQVTLRCSPISGHKSVSWYQQVLGQGPQFIFQYYEKEERGRGNFPDRFSARQFPNYSSELNVNALLLGDSALYLCASSLRDTRYFGPGTRLTVL.